Listed below are T cell receptor beta chains from one sample, sequenced in a study of beta chain features in type 1 diabetes. Data came from immunoSEQ multiplex PCR; TCRdb stores just in-frame clones and leaves some out. The profile shows more than 300,000 clones, roughly 13% of them singletons. The sequenced sample was naive CD4+ T cells from blood. The source of these receptors is a young woman with type 1 diabetes. Each CDR3 is given with its conserved first and last residue. D genes are given only for firm matches. Clone sizes are given selectively: once, few, many, or a class where the clone is expanded.

J: TRBJ2-1; V: TRBV6-5; D: TRBD2; size: few; DNA: TGTGCCAGCAGGAATAGCGGGCGAGCCTACAATGAGCAGTTCTTC; CDR3: CASRNSGRAYNEQFF
J: TRBJ2-3; V: TRBV7-9; D: .; size: .; DNA: TGTGCCAGCAGCTTTAGTCAAGTCGCAGATACGCAGTATTTT; CDR3: CASSFSQVADTQYF
J: TRBJ1-2; V: TRBV28; D: TRBD1; size: .; DNA: TGTGCCAGCAGCCCCAACCGCAAAAGACAGGGAGGCTACACCTTC; CDR3: CASSPNRKRQGGYTF
J: TRBJ2-7; V: TRBV19; D: TRBD2; size: few; DNA: TGTGCCAGCAGAAATAGCGGGAGCTCCTACGAGCAGTACTTC; CDR3: CASRNSGSSYEQYF
J: TRBJ1-5; V: TRBV20-1; D: .; size: .; DNA: TGCAGTGCTAGGGTCGGTCAGCCCCAGCATTTT; CDR3: CSARVGQPQHF
J: TRBJ1-2; V: TRBV18; D: .; size: few; DNA: TGTGCCAGCTCACCACGGGGGGACTATGGCTACACCTTC; CDR3: CASSPRGDYGYTF
J: TRBJ2-3; V: TRBV5-6; D: .; size: .; DNA: TGTGCCAGCAGCTTGGCCCCCATAGGGGGCACAGATACGCAGTATTTT; CDR3: CASSLAPIGGTDTQYF
J: TRBJ2-6; V: TRBV5-6; D: TRBD2; size: .; DNA: TGTGCCAGCAGCGGGGGAAATGGCGGGGGGCGCGGCAACGTCCTGACTTTC; CDR3: CASSGGNGGGRGNVLTF
J: TRBJ1-5; V: TRBV6-4; D: .; size: few; DNA: TGTGCCAGGATGGGGGGGCGTCAGCCCCAGCATTTT; CDR3: CARMGGRQPQHF
J: TRBJ2-1; V: TRBV6-5; D: TRBD2; size: .; DNA: TGTGCCAGCAGTTACTCGACCCCCGGGACTAGTCTATTCTTC; CDR3: CASSYSTPGTSLFF
J: TRBJ1-5; V: TRBV18; D: TRBD1; size: few; DNA: TGTGCCAGCTCACCCACAGGGGGCCAGCCCCAGCATTTT; CDR3: CASSPTGGQPQHF
J: TRBJ1-1; V: TRBV19; D: .; size: .; DNA: TGTGCCAGTAGCCGAGGGGGTTTTCCTGAAGCTTTCTTT; CDR3: CASSRGGFPEAFF
J: TRBJ2-2; V: TRBV9; D: TRBD2; size: few; DNA: TGTGCCAGCAGCGTGGCGACTAGCGGCAGGGGGGAGCTGTTTTTT; CDR3: CASSVATSGRGELFF
J: TRBJ1-5; V: TRBV5-1; D: TRBD1; size: few; DNA: TGCGCCAGCAGCCAGACAGGGGGCAACAATCAGCCCCAGCATTTT; CDR3: CASSQTGGNNQPQHF
J: TRBJ1-1; V: TRBV7-9; D: .; size: .; DNA: TGTGCCAGCAGCTCATACACTGAAGCTTTCTTT; CDR3: CASSSYTEAFF
J: TRBJ2-1; V: TRBV7-2; D: TRBD2; size: few; DNA: TGCGCCAGCAGCCAAGTTCAGAGCGGGAGCTCCTACAATGAGCAGTTCTTC; CDR3: CASSQVQSGSSYNEQFF
J: TRBJ2-7; V: TRBV6-6; D: .; size: few; DNA: TGTGCCAGCAGTTACGGGGCAGCGAGCTCCTACGAGCAGTACTTC; CDR3: CASSYGAASSYEQYF
J: TRBJ2-5; V: TRBV9; D: TRBD2; size: .; DNA: TGTGCCAGCAGCCCACCCGGACTAGCGGGAGGGGAGACCCAGTACTTC; CDR3: CASSPPGLAGGETQYF
J: TRBJ2-2; V: TRBV7-3; D: .; size: few; DNA: TGTGCCAGCGGACAGACCGCGAACACCGGGGAGCTGTTTTTT; CDR3: CASGQTANTGELFF
J: TRBJ2-7; V: TRBV4-3; D: .; size: .; DNA: TGCGCCAGCAGCCAAGAACTAGCAAGGCAACCCTACGAGCAGTACTTC; CDR3: CASSQELARQPYEQYF
J: TRBJ2-7; V: TRBV28; D: TRBD2; size: .; DNA: TGTGCCAGCAGTGATCCGGGACTAGCGGGAGGAAAGTACTTC; CDR3: CASSDPGLAGGKYF
J: TRBJ2-5; V: TRBV5-4; D: .; size: .; DNA: TGTGCCAGCAGCCCCGCCGGGAGCCAAGAGACCCAGTACTTC; CDR3: CASSPAGSQETQYF
J: TRBJ1-1; V: TRBV28; D: .; size: .; DNA: TGTGCCAGTGCGATTAGTTATTCTGAAGCTTTCTTT; CDR3: CASAISYSEAFF
J: TRBJ2-5; V: TRBV5-4; D: .; size: .; DNA: TGTGCCAGCAGCCTCACAGGGGAGACCCAGTACTTC; CDR3: CASSLTGETQYF
J: TRBJ2-3; V: TRBV5-6; D: TRBD2; size: few; DNA: TGTGCCAGCAGGTGGACTAGTTCCGGCGGGGATACGCAGTATTTT; CDR3: CASRWTSSGGDTQYF
J: TRBJ2-3; V: TRBV10-3; D: .; size: .; DNA: TGTGCCATCAGTGGGGGGGGCACAGATACGCAGTATTTT; CDR3: CAISGGGTDTQYF
J: TRBJ2-3; V: TRBV18; D: .; size: few; DNA: TGTGCCAGCTCACCACCGCAGGCGAATACGCAGTATTTT; CDR3: CASSPPQANTQYF
J: TRBJ2-6; V: TRBV5-4; D: TRBD1; size: few; DNA: TGTGCCAGCAGCTTTCGGACAGGGGCGAACTCTGGGGCCAACGTCCTGACTTTC; CDR3: CASSFRTGANSGANVLTF
J: TRBJ2-1; V: TRBV28; D: .; size: .; DNA: TGTGCCAGCAGTGTCACACCGACCTACAATGAGCAGTTCTTC; CDR3: CASSVTPTYNEQFF
J: TRBJ1-6; V: TRBV2; D: .; size: few; DNA: TGTGCCAGCAGTGACCGCAGAATTAATTCACCCCTCCACTTT; CDR3: CASSDRRINSPLHF
J: TRBJ1-2; V: TRBV5-4; D: .; size: .; DNA: TGTGCCAGCAGCCCATTCGGGGTGGGCTTAACCTATGGCTACACCTTC; CDR3: CASSPFGVGLTYGYTF
J: TRBJ2-3; V: TRBV7-8; D: .; size: .; DNA: TGTGCCAGCAGCTCAACAGGGAGGGGGTTATCTGATACGCAGTATTTT; CDR3: CASSSTGRGLSDTQYF
J: TRBJ2-3; V: TRBV5-4; D: .; size: .; DNA: TGTGCCAGCAGCTTCTCCACAGATACGCAGTATTTT; CDR3: CASSFSTDTQYF
J: TRBJ2-5; V: TRBV7-7; D: TRBD2; size: few; DNA: TGTGCCAGCAGCTCCCGGGGGGGCGGAGAGACCCAGTACTTC; CDR3: CASSSRGGGETQYF
J: TRBJ2-3; V: TRBV28; D: TRBD1; size: .; DNA: TGTGCCGGCAAGCCGGGACAGGGGACAGATACGCAGTATTTT; CDR3: CAGKPGQGTDTQYF
J: TRBJ1-2; V: TRBV5-6; D: .; size: few; DNA: TGTGCCAGCAGCCCCACGGGAGACCGGGGCTACACCTTC; CDR3: CASSPTGDRGYTF
J: TRBJ1-2; V: TRBV4-2; D: .; size: .; DNA: TGTGCCAGCAGCCAAGAGCCCAGGGGCGATGGCTACACCTTC; CDR3: CASSQEPRGDGYTF
J: TRBJ2-7; V: TRBV5-4; D: TRBD1; size: .; DNA: TGTGCCAGCAGCTTGGGCGGACAGGGCTACGAGCAGTACTTC; CDR3: CASSLGGQGYEQYF
J: TRBJ2-5; V: TRBV29-1; D: .; size: few; DNA: TGCAGCGTTGTGTCCGTGGAGACCCAGTACTTC; CDR3: CSVVSVETQYF
J: TRBJ1-3; V: TRBV5-6; D: .; size: few; DNA: TGTGCCAGCAGCCTTCAGGGCCTCTCTGGAAACACCATATATTTT; CDR3: CASSLQGLSGNTIYF
J: TRBJ2-2; V: TRBV9; D: TRBD2; size: few; DNA: TGTGCCAGCAGCGGACTAGCGGGGGCACTAACCGGGGAGCTGTTTTTT; CDR3: CASSGLAGALTGELFF
J: TRBJ1-2; V: TRBV11-2; D: TRBD1; size: few; DNA: TGTGCCAGCAGCCCCCCCGGACAGGGATACTATGGCTACACCTTC; CDR3: CASSPPGQGYYGYTF
J: TRBJ2-3; V: TRBV7-2; D: TRBD2; size: .; DNA: TGTGCCAGCAGCTTACGCGGGGGGGCGGCAGATACGCAGTATTTT; CDR3: CASSLRGGAADTQYF
J: TRBJ2-3; V: TRBV29-1; D: TRBD1; size: .; DNA: TGCAGCGTTGGGTTTGGGGGGGGACAGGGGGTCACAGATACGCAGTATTTT; CDR3: CSVGFGGGQGVTDTQYF
J: TRBJ2-5; V: TRBV18; D: TRBD2; size: few; DNA: TGTGCCAGCTCACCCAGGAGCGGGGGGGAAGAGACCCAGTACTTC; CDR3: CASSPRSGGEETQYF
J: TRBJ2-7; V: TRBV5-1; D: .; size: .; DNA: TGCGCCAGCAGCTTGGCTATAGGGGCCTACGAGCAGTACTTC; CDR3: CASSLAIGAYEQYF
J: TRBJ2-7; V: TRBV29-1; D: .; size: few; DNA: TGCAGCGTTGAAACGGGATCCTACGAGCAGTACTTC; CDR3: CSVETGSYEQYF
J: TRBJ1-1; V: TRBV11-2; D: TRBD1; size: .; DNA: TGTGCCAGCAGCTTCGGACAGGCGGGGACTGAAGCTTTCTTT; CDR3: CASSFGQAGTEAFF
J: TRBJ1-6; V: TRBV11-2; D: .; size: few; DNA: TGTGCCAGCAGCCCGCAGTGGACAGAGCGGTCACCCCTCCACTTT; CDR3: CASSPQWTERSPLHF